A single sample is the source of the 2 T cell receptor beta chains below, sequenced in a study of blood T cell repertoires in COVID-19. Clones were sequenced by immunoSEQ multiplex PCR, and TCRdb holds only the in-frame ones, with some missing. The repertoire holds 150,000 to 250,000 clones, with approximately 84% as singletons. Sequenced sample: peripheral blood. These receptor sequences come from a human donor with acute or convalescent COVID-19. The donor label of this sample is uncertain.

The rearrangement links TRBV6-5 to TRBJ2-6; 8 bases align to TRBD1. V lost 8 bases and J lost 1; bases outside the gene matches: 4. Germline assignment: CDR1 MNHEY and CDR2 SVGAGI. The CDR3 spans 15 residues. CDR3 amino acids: CASVTGGSGANVLTF. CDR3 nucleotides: TGTGCCAGCGTCACAGGGGGTTCTGGGGCCAACGTCCTGACTTTC.

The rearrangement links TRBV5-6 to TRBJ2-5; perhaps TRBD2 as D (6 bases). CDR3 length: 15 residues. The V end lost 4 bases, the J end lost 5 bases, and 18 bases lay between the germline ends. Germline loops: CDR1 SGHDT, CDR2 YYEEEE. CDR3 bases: TGTGCCAGCAGCCTACGGACCGGAGGGAGGGAGACCCAGTACTTC. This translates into CASSLRTGGRETQYF.